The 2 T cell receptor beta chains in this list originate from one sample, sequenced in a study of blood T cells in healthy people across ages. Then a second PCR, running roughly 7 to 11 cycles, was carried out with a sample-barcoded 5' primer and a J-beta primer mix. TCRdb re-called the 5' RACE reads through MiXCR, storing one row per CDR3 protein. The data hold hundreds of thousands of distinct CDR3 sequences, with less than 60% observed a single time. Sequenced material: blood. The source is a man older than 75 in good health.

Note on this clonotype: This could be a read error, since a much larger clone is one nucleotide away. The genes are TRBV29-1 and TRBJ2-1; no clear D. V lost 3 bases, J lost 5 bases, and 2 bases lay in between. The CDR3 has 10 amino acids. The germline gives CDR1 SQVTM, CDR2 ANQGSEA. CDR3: CSVDDNEQFF. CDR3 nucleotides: TGCAGCGTTGATGACAATGAGCAGTTCTTC.

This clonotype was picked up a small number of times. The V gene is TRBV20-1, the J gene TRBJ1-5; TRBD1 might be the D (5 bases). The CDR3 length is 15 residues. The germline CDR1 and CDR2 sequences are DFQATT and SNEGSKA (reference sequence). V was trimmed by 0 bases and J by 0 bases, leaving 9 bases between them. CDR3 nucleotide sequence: TGCAGTGCTAGAGATCAGGGATTTAGCAATCAGCCCCAGCATTTT. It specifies CSARDQGFSNQPQHF.